The source of this T cell receptor beta chain is a study of blood T cell repertoires in COVID-19. At the level of the study: Italy, Spain and the United States were the sources of the convalescent and acute COVID-19 samples. T cells, B-cell-depleted T cells, or PBMCs provided the cDNA or gDNA that served as material.

This clone has only one observation. The length of the CDR3 is 16 residues. Germline CDR1 MNHEY, CDR2 SMNVEV (reference sequence). Trimming removed 6 bases from V and 6 bases from J; junction bases left unmatched: 14. In the study's own analysis: Nucleated cell counts were estimated from reference gene primer amplification. Profiling relied on immunoSEQ multiplex PCR, and the TCRdb table lists in-frame clones only, not all of them. V and J calls and clone size are as listed in that table; D and trimming were resolved from the DNA. In the table there are roughly 200,000 clones, roughly 86% of which are singletons.

The source of this sequence is a young man with active or convalescent COVID-19. The J gene is TRBJ2-3, the V gene TRBV27, with TRBD2 matching 8 bases. The sample taken for sequencing was peripheral blood. For the CDR3, the DNA is TGTGCCAGCAGGGGAACTAGCGGCGGAGGAAGTGATACGCAGTATTTT. This encodes CASRGTSGGGSDTQYF.